Given below is one TCR beta chain in context. Its antigen is as yet unknown. Generated by immunoSEQ multiplex PCR, the TCRdb table keeps only in-frame clones and is missing some. The data show roughly 20,000 clones, approximately 90% seen once. The junction had 3 bases not matched to a gene; V was cut back by 4 bases and J by 3 bases. CDR1 is KGHSH, CDR2 LQKENI, per germline. The CDR3 loop spans 14 amino acids. These data originate in a study of T cells after posttransplantation cyclophosphamide. The study, taken as a whole, reports: Skin or GI-infiltrating T cells shared few TRB sequences with blood.

A marrow graft followed busulfan-fludarabine conditioning, with cyclophosphamide on days +3 and +4. The chain has TRBV18 and TRBJ1-5; the match to TRBD1 covers 7 bases. The receptor was derived from a female patient in her thirties or forties who received an allogeneic stem cell transplant from a related donor, was CMV-positive, and had no GVHD. Some T cells may trace back to the graft donor. This specimen consisted of PBMCs, obtained after allogeneic stem cell transplant with posttransplant cyclophosphamide. CDR3 nucleotides: TGTGCCAGCTCACAGGGGGCCGACAATCAGCCCCAGCATTTT. Translated: CASSQGADNQPQHF.